These T cell receptor beta chains were read from a single sample in a study of T cell changes during pregnancy in multiple sclerosis. This table comes from immunoSEQ multiplex PCR, and its TCRdb copy is limited to in-frame clones, with some not included. The sample contains 90,000 to 120,000 clones, 94% of which appear only once. This specimen was peripheral blood, taken before pregnancy. Every receptor here comes from a female donor with multiple sclerosis, enrolled in a pregnancy study. Both conserved end residues are part of each CDR3. The D gene is left open where the match is weak. Some rows have no size entry. The others give once, few or many, or a class for an expanded clone.

j_call: TRBJ2-7
d_call: TRBD2
v_call: TRBV10-2
clone_size: -
cdr3_nt: TGCGCCAGCAGTGATCACTATCCTCCGGGACTAGGGACCTACGAGCAGTACTTC
cdr3_aa: CASSDHYPPGLGTYEQYF

j_call: TRBJ2-7
d_call: TRBD1
v_call: TRBV9
clone_size: -
cdr3_nt: TGTGCCAGCAGCGTAGCAGGGGGAACCTACGAGCAGTACTTC
cdr3_aa: CASSVAGGTYEQYF

j_call: TRBJ1-1
d_call: -
v_call: TRBV29-1
clone_size: -
cdr3_nt: TGCAGCGTTGAAGATGGCAGGGGTACTGAAGCTTTCTTT
cdr3_aa: CSVEDGRGTEAFF

j_call: TRBJ1-1
d_call: -
v_call: TRBV6-1
clone_size: few
cdr3_nt: TGTGCCAGCAGCCTGGGGAGGACTGAAGCTTTCTTT
cdr3_aa: CASSLGRTEAFF

j_call: TRBJ1-5
d_call: TRBD1
v_call: TRBV30
clone_size: -
cdr3_nt: TGTGCCTGGAGTAAAAGAGGGGGCGGGCAGCCCCAGCATTTT
cdr3_aa: CAWSKRGGGQPQHF

j_call: TRBJ2-3
d_call: TRBD2
v_call: TRBV30
clone_size: -
cdr3_nt: TGTGCCTGGAGTGCCGGGAGGGCTGATACGCAGTATTTT
cdr3_aa: CAWSAGRADTQYF

j_call: TRBJ2-7
d_call: -
v_call: TRBV7-2
clone_size: -
cdr3_nt: TGTGCCAGCAGCCCCCAGGACGGAGGCTACGAGCAGTACTTC
cdr3_aa: CASSPQDGGYEQYF

j_call: TRBJ2-5
d_call: TRBD2
v_call: TRBV15
clone_size: once
cdr3_nt: TGTGCCACCAGCAGAGGATTAGCGGGGCGGGAGACCCAGTACTTC
cdr3_aa: CATSRGLAGRETQYF

j_call: TRBJ2-7
d_call: TRBD1
v_call: TRBV4-3
clone_size: -
cdr3_nt: TGCGCCAGCAGCCAAGATGAATTCGGAGTGGGACAGTTCTACGAGCAGTACTTC
cdr3_aa: CASSQDEFGVGQFYEQYF

j_call: TRBJ2-1
d_call: TRBD1
v_call: TRBV5-4
clone_size: -
cdr3_nt: TGTGCCAGCAGCTTGGGGACAGGAGGAGGTGAGCAGTTCTTC
cdr3_aa: CASSLGTGGGEQFF

j_call: TRBJ2-7
d_call: TRBD1
v_call: TRBV19
clone_size: once
cdr3_nt: TGTGCCAGCCTATGGACAGGGGCCACCGAGCAGTACTTC
cdr3_aa: CASLWTGATEQYF

j_call: TRBJ2-1
d_call: TRBD2
v_call: TRBV4-2
clone_size: -
cdr3_nt: TGTGCCAGCAGAGGGACTAGCGGGAGTTACAATGAGCAGTTCTTC
cdr3_aa: CASRGTSGSYNEQFF

j_call: TRBJ2-7
d_call: -
v_call: TRBV11-2
clone_size: -
cdr3_nt: TGTGCCAGCAGCTTAGTACCACCGGGCTACGAGCAGTACTTC
cdr3_aa: CASSLVPPGYEQYF

j_call: TRBJ2-7
d_call: TRBD1
v_call: TRBV7-6
clone_size: once
cdr3_nt: TGTGCCAGCAGCCGGGGGACAGGGACGTGGGACGAGCAGTACTTC
cdr3_aa: CASSRGTGTWDEQYF

j_call: TRBJ2-7
d_call: TRBD1
v_call: TRBV5-1
clone_size: once
cdr3_nt: TGCGCCAGCAGCCTCGGGACAGGGACCTACGAGCAGTACTTC
cdr3_aa: CASSLGTGTYEQYF

j_call: TRBJ2-2
d_call: -
v_call: TRBV7-9
clone_size: few
cdr3_nt: TGTGCCAGCAGCTTAGGAGGGTCCGGGGAGCTGTTTTTT
cdr3_aa: CASSLGGSGELFF

j_call: TRBJ1-1
d_call: -
v_call: TRBV7-3
clone_size: -
cdr3_nt: TGTGCCAGCAGCTTCACAGGGCAGAACACTGAAGCTTTCTTT
cdr3_aa: CASSFTGQNTEAFF

j_call: TRBJ2-2
d_call: TRBD1
v_call: TRBV5-1
clone_size: -
cdr3_nt: TGCGCCAGCAGCTCGGGACAGGCAAACACCGGGGAGCTGTTTTTT
cdr3_aa: CASSSGQANTGELFF

j_call: TRBJ1-1
d_call: TRBD1
v_call: TRBV11-1
clone_size: -
cdr3_nt: TGTGCCAGCAGCTCCGGAGGACAGGGGTTGAACACTGAAGCTTTCTTT
cdr3_aa: CASSSGGQGLNTEAFF

j_call: TRBJ1-5
d_call: -
v_call: TRBV4-1
clone_size: -
cdr3_nt: TGCGCCAGCAGCCAAGACCAGGTGTTTAGCAATCAGCCCCAGCATTTT
cdr3_aa: CASSQDQVFSNQPQHF

j_call: TRBJ2-7
d_call: -
v_call: TRBV4-1
clone_size: -
cdr3_nt: TGCGCCAGCAGCCAAGGACTACTGGGCGAGCAGTACTTC
cdr3_aa: CASSQGLLGEQYF

j_call: TRBJ1-4
d_call: -
v_call: TRBV7-9
clone_size: -
cdr3_nt: TGTGCCAGCAGCTTAGCAGGGGGTCGTGAAAAACTGTTTTTT
cdr3_aa: CASSLAGGREKLFF

j_call: TRBJ1-1
d_call: TRBD1
v_call: TRBV30
clone_size: -
cdr3_nt: TGTGCCTGGAGTGGGACAGGGGGCGGATCCGGGGCATTCGCTGAAGCTTTCTTT
cdr3_aa: CAWSGTGGGSGAFAEAFF

j_call: TRBJ2-7
d_call: -
v_call: TRBV25-1
clone_size: -
cdr3_nt: TGTGCCAGCAGTGAATCGCCCAGGGCCTTCTACGAGCAGTACTTC
cdr3_aa: CASSESPRAFYEQYF

j_call: TRBJ1-2
d_call: -
v_call: TRBV9
clone_size: -
cdr3_nt: TGTGCCAGCAGCGTAGGGCAGGGTGGTGGCTACACCTTC
cdr3_aa: CASSVGQGGGYTF

j_call: TRBJ2-3
d_call: TRBD2
v_call: TRBV27
clone_size: -
cdr3_nt: TGTGCCAGCAGTTTATCCACTAGCGCAGATACGCAGTATTTT
cdr3_aa: CASSLSTSADTQYF

j_call: TRBJ1-6
d_call: -
v_call: TRBV30
clone_size: once
cdr3_nt: TGTGCCTGGGCAAGAGGGTCCTATAATTCACCCCTCCACTTT
cdr3_aa: CAWARGSYNSPLHF

j_call: TRBJ2-2
d_call: TRBD1
v_call: TRBV7-6
clone_size: -
cdr3_nt: TGTGCCAGCAGCTTAGTGGGACAGGGGACCGGGGAGCTGTTTTTT
cdr3_aa: CASSLVGQGTGELFF

j_call: TRBJ2-7
d_call: -
v_call: TRBV2
clone_size: -
cdr3_nt: TGTGCCAGCAGTTGGTCGGGCGAGCAGTACTTC
cdr3_aa: CASSWSGEQYF

j_call: TRBJ2-3
d_call: -
v_call: TRBV19
clone_size: -
cdr3_nt: TGTGCCAGTAGTATAGATCCCGCCAGGAGGAGGATGGATACGCAGTATTTT
cdr3_aa: CASSIDPARRRMDTQYF

j_call: TRBJ2-1
d_call: TRBD2
v_call: TRBV11-3
clone_size: -
cdr3_nt: TGTGCCAGCAGCTTAGGAGGCGGCGGGAGGGCCTGGGTCAATGAGCAGTTCTTC
cdr3_aa: CASSLGGGGRAWVNEQFF

j_call: TRBJ2-1
d_call: -
v_call: TRBV5-1
clone_size: -
cdr3_nt: TGCGCCAGCAGCTTGGGGCTGCTGATTGAGGCAAGTGAGCAGTTCTTC
cdr3_aa: CASSLGLLIEASEQFF

j_call: TRBJ1-2
d_call: TRBD1
v_call: TRBV2
clone_size: -
cdr3_nt: TGTGCCAGTTATGGTGGGACAGTCGATGGCTACACCTTC
cdr3_aa: CASYGGTVDGYTF

j_call: TRBJ1-5
d_call: -
v_call: TRBV5-6
clone_size: -
cdr3_nt: TGTGCCAGCAGCTTGGTCTCGGGGGATCAGCCCCAGCATTTT
cdr3_aa: CASSLVSGDQPQHF

j_call: TRBJ1-3
d_call: -
v_call: TRBV7-9
clone_size: -
cdr3_nt: TGTGCCAGCAGCCAGGGTAGTGTTGGAAACACCATATATTTT
cdr3_aa: CASSQGSVGNTIYF

j_call: TRBJ2-1
d_call: -
v_call: TRBV11-3
clone_size: -
cdr3_nt: TGTGCCAGCAGCTTGCGGGGAAGTTTGTGGAATGAGCAGTTCTTC
cdr3_aa: CASSLRGSLWNEQFF

j_call: TRBJ1-2
d_call: -
v_call: TRBV4-3
clone_size: few
cdr3_nt: TGCGCCAGCAGCCAAGATCCGACAGGCTATGGCTACACCTTC
cdr3_aa: CASSQDPTGYGYTF

j_call: TRBJ2-7
d_call: -
v_call: TRBV18
clone_size: -
cdr3_nt: TGTGCCAGCTCACCAAGCACCAGGGATAATGTCTACGAGCAGTACTTC
cdr3_aa: CASSPSTRDNVYEQYF

j_call: TRBJ2-7
d_call: -
v_call: TRBV19
clone_size: -
cdr3_nt: TGTGCCAGTAGTACCAGTGAGGGGGACGAGCAGTACTTC
cdr3_aa: CASSTSEGDEQYF

j_call: TRBJ2-3
d_call: TRBD2
v_call: TRBV6-5
clone_size: -
cdr3_nt: TGTGCCAGCAGCCTAGCGGGAAAGACAGATACGCAGTATTTT
cdr3_aa: CASSLAGKTDTQYF